The 16 T cell receptor beta chains reported below all come from one sample, sequenced in a study of cytomegalovirus exposure and HLA in healthy donors. This PCR relied on a set of 60 Vbeta primers and 13 Jbeta primers. Profiling relied on immunoSEQ multiplex PCR, and the TCRdb table lists in-frame clones only, not all of them. Found here are around 72,000 clones, 70% to 80% of them singletons; the top ten hold about 6.5%. Sequencing was done on a sample of PBMCs. The receptors derive from a man aged 45-65 years in good health and CMV-seronegative.

The chain links TRBV5-8 to TRBJ2-4, with D tentatively TRBD1 (6 bases). Per the germline V gene, CDR1 is SGHTS and CDR2 is YDEGEE. Trimming took 2 bases from V and 3 from J, leaving 15 bases between them. The CDR3 totals 16 residues. This CDR3 is CASSFETGHFKNIQYF. CDR3 nucleotide sequence: TGTGCCAGCAGCTTCGAAACAGGGCACTTCAAAAACATTCAGTACTTC.

The gene calls are TRBV27 and TRBJ1-5; D ambiguous. CDR3 length: 14 residues. CDR1 is MNHEY and CDR2 is SMNVEV in the germline V gene (reference sequence). Trimming stripped 4 bases from V and 7 bases from J, with 14 bases between. The CDR3 DNA is TGTGCCAGCAGTTACGCACTGACCGGGCAGCCCCAGCATTTT. Amino acids: CASSYALTGQPQHF.

This sequence joins TRBV15 and TRBJ1-3; possible D gene TRBD1, 6 bases. V lost 6 bases, J lost 1 base, and 16 bases lay in between. Germline values: CDR1 LNHNV, CDR2 YYDKDF (reference sequence). The CDR3 length is 16 residues. As DNA, the CDR3 is TGTGCCACCAGGCCTAAATGGACAGCTTCTGGAAACACCATATATTTT. It codes for CATRPKWTASGNTIYF. Full variable domain (rest looked up from reference TRBV15 and TRBJ1-3): DAMVIQNPRYQVTQFGKPVTLSCSQTLNHNVMYWYQQKSSQAPKLLFHYYDKDFNNEADTPDNFQSRRPNTSFCFLDIRSPGLGDTAMYLCATRPKWTASGNTIYFGEGSWLTVV.

CDR3 sequence (DNA): TGCGCCAGCAGCCAAGATGCAGGGGGTGGTCAGCCCCAGCATTTT. As protein: CASSQDAGGGQPQHF. The V gene is TRBV4-1, the J gene TRBJ1-5; 7 nucleotides align to TRBD1. In germline, CDR1 is MGHRA, CDR2 YSYEKL. Trimming removed 0 bases from V and 6 bases from J; junction bases left unmatched: 5. The CDR3 is 15 residues long.

V is TRBV4-2 and J is TRBJ2-3; 7 nucleotides match TRBD2. V trimming: 4 bases; J trimming: 5 bases; junction bases outside the gene matches: 9. CDR3 length: 15 amino acids. Germline V gene data show CDR1 as LGHNA and CDR2 as YNFKEQ. This CDR3 reads CASSLGGEGLDTQYF. The DNA of the CDR3 is TGTGCCAGCAGCCTCGGCGGGGAGGGCTTAGATACGCAGTATTTT.

CDR3 in DNA: TGTGCCAGCAGCCCCTCCACGAGGGAAGCTTTCTTT. Translating gives CASSPSTREAFF. The chain recombines TRBV7-2 with TRBJ1-1; D remains ambiguous. Deletions cut 5 bases from V and 8 bases from J, with 12 bases between. Looked up from germline, CDR1 is SGHTA and CDR2 is FQGNSA. CDR3 size: 12 residues.

This clone was seen only once. J is TRBJ2-2 and V is TRBV14; D is unresolved. Germline CDR1 is SGHDN and CDR2 is FVKESK. V lost 1 base and J 7 bases, leaving 7 bases between the germline ends. CDR3 length equals 13 residues. The CDR3 is CASSQALYGELFF. The DNA of the CDR3 is TGTGCCAGCAGCCAAGCGCTCTACGGGGAGCTGTTTTTT.

The genes are TRBV7-9 and TRBJ2-6; D possibly corresponds to TRBD2 (6 bases). Germline CDR1 reads SEHNR; CDR2 reads FQNEAQ (reference sequence). Trimming took off 2 bases at V and 2 bases at J, with 7 bases between the two ends. This CDR3 is built from 15 residues. The CDR3 DNA sequence: TGTGCCAGCAGCTTATCGGGAGCTGGGGCCAACGTCCTGACTTTC. Protein: CASSLSGAGANVLTF.

The chain is built from TRBV30 and TRBJ1-5; D not certain. Trimming removed 4 bases at V and 0 bases at J, with 10 bases between. The germline gives CDR1 GTSNPN, CDR2 SVGIG (reference sequence). The CDR3 contains 14 residues. The CDR3 sequence is CAWTAGYSNQPQHF. CDR3 bases: TGTGCCTGGACCGCCGGGTATAGCAATCAGCCCCAGCATTTT.

V usage is TRBV4-1 and J usage is TRBJ1-2; 8 bases are shared with TRBD1. The ends lost 3 bases at V and 1 base at J; junction bases unmatched: 4. The germline CDR1 and CDR2 sequences are MGHRA and YSYEKL. CDR3 length equals 15 residues. The CDR3 spells CASSHPQGGNYGYTF. CDR3 DNA: TGCGCCAGCAGCCACCCACAGGGGGGTAACTATGGCTACACCTTC.

This sequence joins TRBV30 and TRBJ1-2; maybe TRBD1 (6 bases). V dropped 0 bases and J dropped 8 bases, with 13 bases sitting between them. From germline, CDR1 is GTSNPN and CDR2 SVGIG (reference sequence). This CDR3 region has 13 residues. CDR3 nucleotide sequence: TGTGCCTGGAGTGTTGGCACAGGGCTAGGCTACACCTTC. Encoded protein: CAWSVGTGLGYTF. The full variable domain, its missing parts supplied by reference TRBV30 and TRBJ1-2, is SQTIHQWPATLVQPVGSPLSLECTVEGTSNPNLYWYRQAAGRGLQLLFYSVGIGQISSEVPQNLSASRPQDRQFILSSKKLLLSDSGFYLCAWSVGTGLGYTFGSGTRLTVV.

Remarks on this clone: A read error may produce the germline difference seen at one junction end. The rearrangement joins TRBV7-2 to TRBJ2-1, with 9 bases identical to TRBD2. The CDR3 is 14 amino acids. CDR1 is SGHTA and CDR2 is FQGNSA in the germline V gene. CDR3 in DNA: TGTGCCAGCATCTTAGGGACTAGCAAGAATGAGCAGTTCTTC. The encoded protein is CASILGTSKNEQFF.

CDR3 sequence reads: CASSPVGPNTEAFF. In DNA, the CDR3 is TGTGCCAGCTCACCGGTCGGTCCCAACACTGAAGCTTTCTTT. J is TRBJ1-1 and V is TRBV18; no firm D call. This CDR3 region has 14 residues. Trimming took 3 bases from V and 2 from J, leaving 10 bases between them. The germline CDR1 and CDR2 sequences are KGHSH and LQKENI.

V and J are TRBV15 and TRBJ1-5, with D unclear. CDR3 size: 13 residues. V lost 3 bases to trimming and J lost 2 bases, with 5 bases between them. The V gene's germline CDR1 is LNHNV and CDR2 YYDKDF (reference sequence). In DNA form, the CDR3 reads TGTGCCACCAGCAGCAGTCGCAATCAGCCCCAGCATTTT. Translated, it gives CATSSSRNQPQHF.

The CDR3 region is CASSSRSGGVELDTQYF. The CDR3 DNA follows: TGTGCCAGCAGCTCACGGTCGGGCGGGGTTGAGTTGGATACGCAGTATTTT. The chain couples TRBV11-2 to TRBJ2-3; tentatively, D is TRBD2 (6 bases). The CDR3 contains 17 residues. Germline V gene sequence: CDR1 SGHAT, CDR2 FQNNGV. The germline V and J ends were trimmed by 4 bases and 6 bases, with 23 bases remaining between them.

This clone was seen a handful of times. The V and J genes are TRBV28 and TRBJ2-7; D might be TRBD2 (6 bases). Germline assignment: CDR1 MDHEN and CDR2 SYDVKM. V shed 7 bases and J shed 3 bases, with 10 bases lying between them. This CDR3 contains 12 residues. The CDR3 is CASTSSVYEQYF. The DNA for the CDR3 is TGTGCCAGCACCTCTAGCGTCTACGAGCAGTACTTC. The entire variable domain, with the rest obtained from reference TRBV28 and TRBJ2-7, is as follows: DVKVTQSSRYLVKRTGEKVFLECVQDMDHENMFWYRQDPGLGLRLIYFSYDVKMKEKGDIPEGYSVSREKKERFSLILESASTNQTSMYLCASTSSVYEQYFGPGTRLTVT.